A single sample gave rise to the 23 T cell receptor beta chains below, sequenced in a study of CD8 T cells in Susac syndrome. Roughly 0.45 to 1 ug RNA was reverse transcribed with random hexamers. TCRdb re-derived calls from the immunoSEQ multiplex PCR reads in MiXCR, one entry per CDR3 protein. This table has fewer than 200,000 distinct CDR3 sequences, under 95% appearing once. The sequenced material came from CD4+ T cells from PBMCs. The receptor set was obtained from a human donor with Susac syndrome.

This clonotype was recorded only once. The rearrangement uses TRBV20-1 and TRBJ1-2; 8 bases match TRBD1. This CDR3 has 12 residues. V shed 3 bases, J shed 7 bases, and the junction held 4 bases outside the gene matches. Germline V gene sequence: CDR1 DFQATT, CDR2 SNEGSKA (reference sequence). The CDR3 DNA follows: TGCAGTGCTAGGAGCAGGGGGCTTGGCTACACCTTC. Amino acid sequence: CSARSRGLGYTF.

This sequence joins TRBV5-1 and TRBJ2-3, with a tentative D call TRBD1 (5 bases). The CDR3 is 14 amino acids. V lost 3 bases and J 6 bases, leaving 14 bases between the germline ends. The germline V gene has CDR1 SGHRS and CDR2 YFSETQ. CDR3 loop: CASSSTVSSDTQYF. As DNA, the CDR3 is TGCGCCAGCAGCTCGACAGTTTCGTCGGATACGCAGTATTTT.

The chain is built from TRBV20-1 and TRBJ2-1; 9 nucleotides align to TRBD2. The CDR3 totals 14 residues. V dropped 6 bases and J dropped 4; count of bases not matched to a gene: 7. Germline lookup yields CDR1 DFQATT and CDR2 SNEGSKA (reference sequence). CDR3 coding DNA: TGCAGTGCCAGACTAGCGGCCTATTACAATGAGCAGTTCTTC. Amino acid sequence: CSARLAAYYNEQFF.

This rearrangement joins TRBV6-5 to TRBJ2-7; 9 bases are shared with TRBD1. There are 15 residues in the CDR3. V was pared by 2 bases and J by 4 bases, with 6 bases of the junction left unmatched. Germline V gives CDR1 MNHEY, CDR2 SVGAGI. The CDR3: CASSYASGQGYEQYF. The CDR3 DNA reads as TGTGCCAGCAGTTACGCATCTGGACAGGGGTACGAGCAGTACTTC.

This chain links TRBV14 with TRBJ2-5, with a weak D call TRBD2 (6 bases). Trimming took 2 bases from V and 5 from J, leaving 15 bases between them. CDR3 length equals 15 residues. Germline assignment: CDR1 SGHDN and CDR2 FVKESK. As DNA, the CDR3 is TGTGCCAGCAGCCAATTAGCCTGGGAGGAGGAGACCCAGTACTTC. Its translation is CASSQLAWEEETQYF.

The chain recombines TRBV7-9 with TRBJ2-3; 9 nucleotides align to TRBD1. CDR3 length: 15 residues. CDR1 is SEHNR, CDR2 FQNEAQ, per germline (reference sequence). V was pared by 5 bases and J by 2 bases, with 5 bases of the junction left unmatched. The CDR3 coding sequence is TGTGCCAGCAGCAGGGGGACAGGGTACACAGATACGCAGTATTTT. Amino acids: CASSRGTGYTDTQYF.

The J gene is TRBJ2-7, the V gene TRBV3-1; 7 bases are shared with TRBD2. The V and J ends lost 5 bases and 5 bases, in that order; junction bases with no gene match: 0. The CDR3 extends over 11 amino acids. In germline, CDR1 is LGHDT, CDR2 YNNKEL (reference sequence). The CDR3, as DNA: TGTGCCAGCAGCGCGGGGGACGAGCAGTACTTC. As protein: CASSAGDEQYF.

This sequence joins TRBV6-5 and TRBJ1-6; 7 bases fit TRBD1. Germline V gene sequence: CDR1 MNHEY, CDR2 SVGAGI. The CDR3 has 17 residues. Germline trimming cut 2 bases from V and 0 bases from J; bases unmatched to any gene: 4. The CDR3 DNA is TGTGCCAGCAGTTACGGGGACAGAAGCTCCTATAATTCACCCCTCCACTTT. It is translated as CASSYGDRSSYNSPLHF.

This clonotype was observed a single time. The chain links TRBV29-1 to TRBJ1-1; the D gene is possibly TRBD1 (5 bases). The CDR3 has 13 residues. The V and J ends lost 4 bases and 3 bases respectively, with 12 bases between them. Germline CDR1 and CDR2: SQVTM and ANQGSEA. CDR3: CSVVSGGDTEAFF. The CDR3 DNA reads as TGCAGCGTTGTTTCGGGGGGGGACACTGAAGCTTTCTTT.

This chain links TRBV20-1 with TRBJ1-3; D may be TRBD1 (5 bases). V was pared by 6 bases and J by 2 bases, with 8 bases between. Germline loops: CDR1 DFQATT, CDR2 SNEGSKA (reference sequence). The CDR3 runs 12 residues. The CDR3 coding sequence is TGCAGTGCGGGGGTTCCTGGAAACACCATATATTTT. It yields the protein CSAGVPGNTIYF.

This chain uses TRBV20-1 with TRBJ2-5; TRBD2 matches at 15 bases. J was trimmed by 4 bases and V by 6 bases; bases with no gene match: 9. This CDR3 has 16 amino acids. Germline values: CDR1 DFQATT, CDR2 SNEGSKA (reference sequence). CDR3 nucleotide sequence: TGCAGTGCCCCGGGACTAGCGGGGGGTACTGGAGAGACCCAGTACTTC. Its protein is CSAPGLAGGTGETQYF.

This chain joins TRBV27 and TRBJ1-6; TRBD1 aligns across 12 bases. After removal of 6 bases from V and 9 bases from J, the junction contained 6 bases not matched to a gene. Germline V gene lookup returns CDR1 MNHEY and CDR2 SMNVEV (reference sequence). The CDR3 covers 15 residues. The CDR3: CASRGQGASGSPLHF. The CDR3 coding sequence is TGTGCCAGCAGGGGACAGGGGGCATCTGGTTCACCCCTCCACTTT.

V and J are TRBV7-2 and TRBJ2-7; D is ambiguous. V lost 1 base and J lost 1, with 14 bases in between. This CDR3 region has 16 residues. The germline V gene has CDR1 SGHTA and CDR2 FQGNSA. CDR3 sequence reads: CASSLEFATASYEQYF. CDR3 DNA sequence: TGTGCCAGCAGCTTAGAATTTGCCACTGCTTCCTACGAGCAGTACTTC. Variable domain in full (rest from reference TRBV7-2 and TRBJ2-7): GAGVSQSPSNKVTEKGKDVELRCDPISGHTALYWYRQSLGQGLEFLIYFQGNSAPDKSGLPSDRFSAERTGGSVSTLTIQRTQQEDSAVYLCASSLEFATASYEQYFGPGTRLTVT.

A single count supports this clonotype. The rearrangement links TRBV29-1 to TRBJ2-3; possible D gene TRBD1, 5 bases. The ends were cut back, 6 bases at V and 4 bases at J, with 11 bases in the middle. Germline V gives CDR1 SQVTM, CDR2 ANQGSEA. There are 12 residues in the CDR3. The CDR3 spells CSVDKGSDTQYF. The CDR3 DNA reads as TGCAGCGTAGACAAGGGGTCAGATACGCAGTATTTT.

The chain links TRBV29-1 to TRBJ1-2, with 8 bases identical to TRBD1. The CDR3 spans 11 residues. Germline V gene sequence: CDR1 SQVTM, CDR2 ANQGSEA. The J segment lost 6 bases and the V segment lost 7 bases, leaving 4 bases of the junction unmatched. The CDR3 reads CSAGQGDGYTF. DNA of the CDR3: TGCAGCGCCGGACAGGGTGATGGCTACACCTTC.

This chain links TRBV7-9 with TRBJ1-4, with TRBD1 matching 7 bases. V was pared by 10 bases and J by 3 bases, with 8 bases of the junction left unmatched. Looked up from germline, CDR1 is SEHNR and CDR2 is FQNEAQ (reference sequence). This CDR3 contains 14 residues. The DNA for the CDR3 is TGTGCCATACCGCGACAGGGTTCTAATGAAAAACTGTTTTTT. Protein sequence: CAIPRQGSNEKLFF.

J is TRBJ1-1 and V is TRBV3-1; D gene unclear. V dropped 2 bases and J dropped 5 bases, with 9 bases sitting between them. The CDR3 extends over 13 amino acids. The germline CDR1 and CDR2 sequences are LGHDT and YNNKEL (reference sequence). CDR3 coding DNA: TGTGCCAGCAGCCAACGGGGAAGAACTGAAGCTTTCTTT. Protein sequence: CASSQRGRTEAFF.

The rearrangement links TRBV7-3 to TRBJ1-1, with TRBD1 as a possible D gene (5 bases). V was cut by 4 bases and J by 3 bases, with 9 bases left in between. Germline values: CDR1 SGHTA, CDR2 FQGTGA. This CDR3 contains 13 residues. The CDR3: CASSSQGHTEAFF. The CDR3, as DNA: TGTGCCAGCAGCTCGCAGGGACACACTGAAGCTTTCTTT.

This clonotype was observed a single time. This chain uses TRBV12-3 or TRBV12-4 with TRBJ1-5; 12 bases align to TRBD1. CDR3 length equals 18 residues. The ends lost 5 bases at V and 0 bases at J; junction bases unmatched: 8. The CDR3 here is CASSPGTGGIYSNQPQHF. Here the CDR3 DNA reads TGTGCCAGCAGTCCCGGGACAGGGGGCATCTATAGCAATCAGCCCCAGCATTTT.

This clonotype came up once. The rearrangement links TRBV11-2 to TRBJ2-7; the match to TRBD1 covers 10 bases. V trimming: 5 bases; J trimming: 6 bases; junction bases outside the gene matches: 7. This CDR3 is 14 amino acids long. In germline, CDR1 is SGHAT, CDR2 FQNNGV. The DNA of the CDR3 is TGTGCCAGCAGCCACCGGGACAGGGGTCGCGAGCAGTACTTC. It encodes CASSHRDRGREQYF.

A single count supports this clonotype. The rearrangement uses TRBV7-2 and TRBJ2-1; 10 bases map to TRBD1. Per the germline V gene, CDR1 is SGHTA and CDR2 is FQGNSA. V trimming: 5 bases; J trimming: 9 bases; junction bases outside the gene matches: 7. CDR3 length: 14 residues. In nucleotides, the CDR3 is TGTGCCAGCAGCCTCAGACAGGGGGCTATTGAGCAGTTCTTC. Residues: CASSLRQGAIEQFF.

This chain uses TRBV29-1 with TRBJ2-3; 8 bases are shared with TRBD2. Germline V CDR1 and CDR2: SQVTM, ANQGSEA. This CDR3 is built from 17 residues. Unmatched junction bases numbered 20, after V lost 7 bases and J lost 5 bases. In nucleotides, the CDR3 is TGCAGCGCCGTCGGGAGTAGCGGGGCCCTAAGGGGAGATACGCAGTATTTT. This gives the protein CSAVGSSGALRGDTQYF.

The V and J genes are TRBV20-1 and TRBJ2-5, with TRBD1 matching 7 bases. The germline gives CDR1 DFQATT, CDR2 SNEGSKA (reference sequence). V shed 0 bases and J 3 bases; nucleotides not matched to a gene: 4. This CDR3 is built from 14 residues. The CDR3 reads CSARDETGKETQYF. CDR3 nucleotides: TGCAGTGCTAGAGACGAGACAGGGAAAGAGACCCAGTACTTC.